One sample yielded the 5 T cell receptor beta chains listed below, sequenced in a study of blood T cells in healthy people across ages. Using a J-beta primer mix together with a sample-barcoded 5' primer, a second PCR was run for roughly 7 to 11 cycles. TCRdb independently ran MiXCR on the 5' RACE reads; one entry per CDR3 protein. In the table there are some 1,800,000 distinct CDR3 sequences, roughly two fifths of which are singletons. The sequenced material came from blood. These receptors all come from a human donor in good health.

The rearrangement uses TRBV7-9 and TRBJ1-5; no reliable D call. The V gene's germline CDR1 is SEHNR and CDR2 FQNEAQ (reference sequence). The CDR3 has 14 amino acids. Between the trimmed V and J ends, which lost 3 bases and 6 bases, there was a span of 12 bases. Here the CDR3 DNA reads TGTGCCAGCAGCTTGCCCGGGTCGGGTCAGCCCCAGCATTTT. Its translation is CASSLPGSGQPQHF.

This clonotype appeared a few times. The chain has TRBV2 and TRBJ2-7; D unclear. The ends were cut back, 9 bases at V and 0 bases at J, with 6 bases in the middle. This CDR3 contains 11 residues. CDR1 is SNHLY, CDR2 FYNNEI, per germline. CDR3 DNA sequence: TGTGCCAGTACCTACTCCTACGAGCAGTACTTC. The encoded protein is CASTYSYEQYF. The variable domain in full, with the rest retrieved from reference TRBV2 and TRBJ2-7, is EPEVTQTPSHQVTQMGQEVILRCVPISNHLYFYWYRQILGQKVEFLVSFYNNEISEKSEIFDDQFSVERPDGSNFTLKIRSTKLEDSAMYFCASTYSYEQYFGPGTRLTVT.

In DNA form, the CDR3 reads TGTGCCAGCAGTCGTCGGCTAGCGGGGGAATATACGCAGTATTTT. Translated: CASSRRLAGEYTQYF. The chain is built from TRBV7-2 and TRBJ2-3, with TRBD2 matching 10 bases. The junction had 10 bases not matched to a gene; V was cut back by 6 bases and J by 7 bases. The germline CDR1 and CDR2 sequences are SGHTA and FQGNSA. The CDR3 loop spans 15 amino acids.

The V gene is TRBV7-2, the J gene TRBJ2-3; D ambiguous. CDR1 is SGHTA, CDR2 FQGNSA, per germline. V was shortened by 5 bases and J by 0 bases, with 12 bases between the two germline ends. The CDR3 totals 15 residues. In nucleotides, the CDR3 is TGTGCCAGCAGCCTCCAGCGACCAAGCACAGATACGCAGTATTTT. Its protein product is CASSLQRPSTDTQYF.

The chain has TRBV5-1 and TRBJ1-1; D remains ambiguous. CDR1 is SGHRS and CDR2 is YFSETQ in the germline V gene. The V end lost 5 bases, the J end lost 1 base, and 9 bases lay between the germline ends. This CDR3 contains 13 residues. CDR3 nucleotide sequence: TGCGCCAGCAGAGTTCGGAGGAACACTGAAGCTTTCTTT. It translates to CASRVRRNTEAFF.